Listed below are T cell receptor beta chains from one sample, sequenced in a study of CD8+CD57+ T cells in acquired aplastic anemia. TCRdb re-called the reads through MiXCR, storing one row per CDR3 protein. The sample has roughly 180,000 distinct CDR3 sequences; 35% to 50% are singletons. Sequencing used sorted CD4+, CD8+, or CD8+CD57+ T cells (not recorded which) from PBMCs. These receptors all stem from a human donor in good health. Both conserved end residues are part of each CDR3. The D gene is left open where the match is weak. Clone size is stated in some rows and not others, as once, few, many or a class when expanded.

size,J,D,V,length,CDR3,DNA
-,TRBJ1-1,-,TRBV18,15,CASSPLSGGSTEAFF,TGTGCCAGCTCACCACTTTCCGGGGGAAGCACTGAAGCTTTCTTT
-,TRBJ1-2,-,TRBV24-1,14,CATSEGRGFCGYTF,TGTGCCACCAGTGAGGGACGGGGATTCTGTGGCTACACCTTC
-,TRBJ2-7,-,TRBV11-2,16,CASSDSGGSPIDEQYF,TGTGCCAGCAGCGATAGCGGCGGAAGCCCGATTGACGAGCAGTACTTC
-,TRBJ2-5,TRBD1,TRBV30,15,CAWSVLGTGTETQYF,TGTGCCTGGAGTGTCCTCGGGACAGGGACAGAGACCCAGTACTTC
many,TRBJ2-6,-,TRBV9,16,CASSVGSDSGANVLTF,TGTGCCAGCAGCGTAGGATCTGATTCTGGGGCCAACGTCCTGACTTTC
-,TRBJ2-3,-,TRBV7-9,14,CASSLNGARDTQYF,TGTGCCAGCAGCTTGAACGGGGCGCGAGATACGCAGTATTTT
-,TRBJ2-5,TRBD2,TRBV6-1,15,CASSEAGTRGAAQYF,TGTGCCAGCAGTGAAGCGGGGACTAGAGGGGCGGCCCAGTACTTC
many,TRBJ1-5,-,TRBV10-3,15,CAISDGRSDNQPQHF,TGTGCCATCAGTGATGGCAGGTCTGACAATCAGCCCCAGCATTTT
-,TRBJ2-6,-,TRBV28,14,CASSFGGLANVLTF,TGTGCCAGCAGTTTCGGGGGACTGGCCAACGTCCTGACTTTC
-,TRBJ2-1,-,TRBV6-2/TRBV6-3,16,CASSYLRDKAYNEQFF,TGTGCCAGCAGTTACCTCCGGGACAAAGCCTACAATGAACAGTTCTTC
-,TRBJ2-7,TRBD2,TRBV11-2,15,CASSFRTGGRYEQYF,TGTGCCAGCAGCTTCCGGACTGGCGGGAGGTACGAGCAGTACTTC
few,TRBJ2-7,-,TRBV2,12,CASSEGSYEQYF,TGTGCCAGCAGTGAGGGGTCCTACGAGCAGTACTTC
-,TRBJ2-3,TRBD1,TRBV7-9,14,CASRQGSPPDTQYF,TGTGCCAGTAGACAGGGGTCTCCGCCAGATACGCAGTATTTT
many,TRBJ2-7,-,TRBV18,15,CASSPPSRGTYEQYF,TGTGCCAGCTCACCACCGTCTCGCGGGACTTACGAGCAGTACTTC
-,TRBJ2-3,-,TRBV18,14,CASSPRGLTDTQYF,TGTGCCAGCTCACCAAGGGGACTTACAGATACGCAGTATTTT
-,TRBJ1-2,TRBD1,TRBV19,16,CASSTRTGAANYGYTF,TGTGCCAGTAGTACTAGGACAGGAGCCGCTAACTATGGCTACACCTTC
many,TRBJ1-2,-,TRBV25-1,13,CASSATGSYGYTF,TGTGCCAGCAGTGCAACAGGGAGTTATGGCTACACCTTC
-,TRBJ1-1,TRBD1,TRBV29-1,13,CSVLDRGNTEVFF,TGCAGTGTCCTCGACAGGGGGAACACTGAAGTTTTCTTT
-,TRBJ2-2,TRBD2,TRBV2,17,CASRELAGRRNTGELFF,TGTGCCAGCAGAGAACTAGCGGGACGGAGGAACACCGGGGAGCTGTTTTTT
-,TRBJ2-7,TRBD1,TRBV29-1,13,CSVGTGSSYEQYF,TGCAGCGTAGGGACAGGGAGTTCCTACGAGCAGTACTTC
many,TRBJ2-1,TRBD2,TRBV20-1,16,CSATLAGGSTYNEQFF,TGCAGTGCTACCCTAGCGGGAGGGAGCACCTACAATGAGCAGTTCTTC
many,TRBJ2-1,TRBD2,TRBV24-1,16,CATSDSGTRTYNEQFF,TGTGCCACCAGTGATTCCGGGACTAGGACCTACAATGAGCAGTTCTTC
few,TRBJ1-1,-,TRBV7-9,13,CASSQGGFTEAFF,TGTGCCAGCAGTCAGGGAGGATTCACTGAAGCTTTCTTT
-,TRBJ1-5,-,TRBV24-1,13,CATSEGKNQPQHF,TGTGCCACCAGTGAGGGAAAGAATCAGCCCCAGCATTTT
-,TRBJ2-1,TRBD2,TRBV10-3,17,CAISGASGGPTYNEQFF,TGTGCCATCAGTGGGGCTAGCGGGGGGCCCACCTACAATGAGCAGTTCTTC